The 16 T cell receptor beta chains reported below all come from one sample, sequenced in a study of identical twins. MiXCR, applied by TCRdb to the 5' RACE reads, yields one record per CDR3 protein. The sample gives roughly 690,000 distinct CDR3 sequences, 21% of which show up once; 4.3% is in the top ten. These data also featured in a second study, about T cells expressing NK-cell markers.

Material: PBMCs. Source of these receptors: a woman in her late teens or twenties in good health.

This chain uses TRBV20-1 with TRBJ2-2, with D perhaps matching TRBD1 or TRBD2 (5 bases each). CDR1 is DFQATT and CDR2 is SNEGSKA in the germline V gene (reference sequence). Deletions cut 0 bases from V and 4 bases from J, with 9 bases between. This CDR3 has 14 residues. The CDR3 loop is CSAREQRGTGELFF. CDR3 sequence (DNA): TGCAGTGCTAGAGAGCAGAGGGGCACCGGGGAGCTGTTTTTT.

This clonotype was found many times. The rearrangement joins TRBV10-3 to TRBJ2-5, with D perhaps matching TRBD1 (6 bases). This CDR3 spans 14 amino acids. Trimming removed 1 base from V and 2 bases from J, with 8 bases in between. Per germline, CDR1 ENHRY and CDR2 SYGVKD. The CDR3 region has the DNA TGTGCCATCAGTGAGTGGCAGGGGCAAGAGACCCAGTACTTC. Encoded protein: CAISEWQGQETQYF.

The rearrangement uses TRBV12-3 or TRBV12-4 and TRBJ2-7; 9 bases map to TRBD2. There are 13 residues in the CDR3. Trimming at V came to 3 bases and at J to 5 bases, leaving 2 bases not matched to a gene. The CDR3 here is CASSFGGRDEQYF. The CDR3 DNA is TGTGCCAGCAGTTTCGGCGGGAGGGACGAGCAGTACTTC.

This clonotype turned up a few times. The chain is built from TRBV5-1 and TRBJ2-1; D is unclear. In germline, CDR1 is SGHRS, CDR2 YFSETQ. The V gene lost 5 bases and the J gene lost 9 bases, with 18 bases spanning the gap. The CDR3 loop spans 14 amino acids. CDR3 DNA sequence: TGCGCCAGCAGGGTCAGCCAGGCAACCAGTGAGCAGTTCTTC. This gives the protein CASRVSQATSEQFF.

This clonotype was found many times. The V call is TRBV7-9, the J call TRBJ2-1, with D unclear. Trimming cost V 7 bases and J 0 bases, with 10 bases left between them. CDR1 is SEHNR, CDR2 FQNEAQ, per germline (reference sequence). CDR3 size: 14 residues. The CDR3 loop reads CASTGHSSYNEQFF. The CDR3 DNA reads as TGTGCCAGCACCGGTCATAGCTCCTACAATGAGCAGTTCTTC.

This clonotype was picked up a small number of times. The chain carries TRBV7-2 and TRBJ2-7, with 9 bases aligning to TRBD2. V trimming: 1 base; J trimming: 4 bases; junction bases outside the gene matches: 5. The germline V gene encodes CDR1 SGHTA and CDR2 FQGNSA. This CDR3 is 15 amino acids long. The chain's CDR3 is CASSLGGRAEYEQYF. CDR3 sequence (DNA): TGTGCCAGCAGCTTAGGCGGGAGGGCCGAGTACGAGCAGTACTTC.

At least ten counts were recorded for this clonotype. The J gene is TRBJ2-5, the V gene TRBV20-1, with D perhaps matching TRBD2 (5 bases). CDR1 is DFQATT, CDR2 SNEGSKA, per germline (reference sequence). The CDR3 loop spans 17 amino acids. The V end was cut by 1 base, the J end by 4 bases, with 22 bases between. The CDR3 DNA reads TGCAGTGCTAGAGGAGCTGGAAGCGGCCCCAGGCTAGAGACCCAGTACTTC. Its protein is CSARGAGSGPRLETQYF.

V gene TRBV28 combines with J gene TRBJ2-7; 7 positions match TRBD2. The ends lost 4 bases at V and 2 bases at J; junction bases unmatched: 8. CDR3 length: 15 amino acids. Germline CDR1 and CDR2: MDHEN and SYDVKM. CDR3 sequence (DNA): TGTGCCAGCAGTTCCAGCGGGATAGGCGCCTACGAGCAGTACTTC. This codes for CASSSSGIGAYEQYF.

The genes are TRBV7-2 and TRBJ2-3; no firm D call. The V and J ends lost 1 base and 4 bases respectively, with 6 bases between them. Germline CDR1 SGHTA, CDR2 FQGNSA. The CDR3 sequence is 13 residues long. DNA of the CDR3: TGTGCCAGCAGCTTAGATGGTCCAGATACGCAGTATTTT. It specifies CASSLDGPDTQYF.

This clonotype showed up just a few times. This sequence joins TRBV19 and TRBJ2-7, with a possible D match to TRBD1 (5 bases). The CDR3 runs to 14 residues. CDR1 and CDR2 (germline): LNHDA, SQIVND (reference sequence). V shed 4 bases and J shed 1 base, with 11 bases lying between them. The CDR3 DNA is TGTGCCAGTAGTACCGAGAGACAGTCCTACGAGCAGTACTTC. Translating gives CASSTERQSYEQYF. Supplemented by reference TRBV19 and TRBJ2-7, the full variable domain reads DGGITQSPKYLFRKEGQNVTLSCEQNLNHDAMYWYRQDPGQGLRLIYYSQIVNDFQKGDIAEGYSVSREKKESFPLTVTSAQKNPTAFYLCASSTERQSYEQYFGPGTRLTVT.

The chain recombines TRBV24-1 with TRBJ2-1; D remains unclear. This CDR3 contains 12 residues. From germline, CDR1 is KGHDR and CDR2 SFDVKD. Trimming pared 5 bases from V and 9 bases from J, leaving 10 bases between. CDR3 DNA: TGTGCCACCAGTGGTTTTGGCGGTGAGCAGTTCTTC. Encoded protein: CATSGFGGEQFF.

This clonotype was recorded a few times. The rearrangement links TRBV15 to TRBJ2-1, with 13 bases fitting TRBD2. Per germline, CDR1 LNHNV and CDR2 YYDKDF (reference sequence). After removal of 1 base from V and 10 bases from J, the junction contained 7 bases not matched to a gene. The CDR3 covers 16 residues. The CDR3: CATSRGGLAGEGEQFF. The CDR3 region has the DNA TGTGCCACCAGCAGAGGCGGACTAGCGGGAGAGGGGGAGCAGTTCTTC.

This clonotype occurred many times. The V gene is TRBV20-1, the J gene TRBJ1-2; TRBD1 matches at 10 bases. The germline V gene has CDR1 DFQATT and CDR2 SNEGSKA (reference sequence). CDR3 length: 15 residues. Germline trimming cut 0 bases from V and 4 bases from J; bases unmatched to any gene: 5. CDR3 DNA sequence: TGCAGTGCTAGAGATCGGGGACAGGGGAGCTATGGCTACACCTTC. Protein product: CSARDRGQGSYGYTF.

J is TRBJ2-2 and V is TRBV11-2, with TRBD2 matching 9 bases. The CDR3 is made up of 18 amino acids. The ends lost 2 bases at V and 7 bases at J; junction bases unmatched: 14. Germline V gene data show CDR1 as SGHAT and CDR2 as FQNNGV. The CDR3 sequence is CASSLRARSSGIIGELFF. The DNA of the CDR3 is TGTGCCAGCAGCTTACGGGCAAGGTCTAGCGGGATAATCGGGGAGCTGTTTTTT.

This clonotype was recorded at least ten times. The gene calls are TRBV9 and TRBJ2-2; tentatively, D is TRBD1 or TRBD2 (5 bases each). Germline V gene sequence: CDR1 SGDLS, CDR2 YYNGEE. The CDR3 is 14 amino acids. Between the trimmed V and J ends, which lost 0 bases and 5 bases, there was a span of 8 bases. CDR3 protein: CASSVGDVTGELFF. In nucleotides, the CDR3 is TGTGCCAGCAGCGTAGGGGACGTTACCGGGGAGCTGTTTTTT.

This clonotype was observed a handful of times. The chain recombines TRBV7-7 with TRBJ2-1; no definite D call. The V gene's germline CDR1 is SSHAT and CDR2 FNYEAQ (reference sequence). The CDR3 is 14 amino acids. Trimming shortened V by 5 bases and J by 7 bases, and 15 bases separated the two germline ends. CDR3 DNA: TGTGCCAGCAGCGCCTCCCTAGGATCGAATGAGCAGTTCTTC. Residues: CASSASLGSNEQFF.